These 19 T cell receptor beta chains originate from one sample sequenced in a study of tissue T cells after allogeneic stem cell transplantation. The time point denotes: mouse harvest day 7 after allogeneic transplant. Mouse grafts combined 10^7 T-cell-depleted bone marrow cells with 10^6 splenic CD5+ T cells. The repertoire was sequenced with immunoSEQ multiplex PCR; TCRdb's copy has only in-frame clones and lacks some. The data hold about 11,000 clones, with around two fifths observed a single time. Sequencing used skin. The source of these receptors is a female BALB/c mouse given C57BL/6 T cells with graft-versus-host disease after an allogeneic hematopoietic cell transplant.

This clone was observed a few times. The gene names here belong to mouse. Sequencing ends 1 residue short of the CDR3 end; the germline J gene provides the rest. V is TRBV23 and J is TRBJ2-7; the table names TRBD1, a call not compared with the DNA. Germline values: CDR1 KGHTA, CDR2 FQNQQP. This CDR3 has 13 residues. CDR3 DNA, as far as it was read: TGCTCCAGCAGTCAATCGGCCAGGTATGAACAGTAC. Translated: CSSSQSARYEQY. The full CDR3 sequence reads CSSSQSARYEQYF.

Concerning this clone itself: Gene names and germline match the mouse. The read finishes 1 residue shy of the CDR3 end, and the germline J gene is used to complete it. The rearrangement links TRBV26 to TRBJ2-3; D call uncertain. The CDR3 spans 13 residues. From germline, CDR1 is KGHPV and CDR2 FQNQEV (reference sequence). With 3 bases removed from V and 0 bases from J, the gap between germline ends came to 4 bases. CDR3 protein: CASSLHSAETLYF. The covered CDR3 bases are TGTGCCAGCAGTCTCCACAGTGCAGAAACGCTGTAT.

A remark on this clone: The gene names given are mouse names. Read sequence stops 1 residue before the CDR3 end, and the germline J gene provides the missing end. V and J are TRBV13-3 and TRBJ2-5, with 9 bases fitting TRBD1. Trimming at V came to 1 base and at J to 4 bases, leaving 4 bases not matched to a gene. Germline CDR1 is NNHDY and CDR2 is SYVADS. CDR3 length equals 15 residues. This chain's CDR3 is CASSDSTGGKDTQYF. The CDR3 DNA, read in part, is TGTGCCAGCAGTGATTCGACAGGGGGGAAAGACACCCAGTAC.

As regards this clone: The genes are named according to mouse. The missing CDR3 end, 1 residue past where the read stops, is filled in from the germline J gene. This chain links TRBV26 with TRBJ1-3; TRBD1 is a possible D gene (5 bases). The germline V gene has CDR1 KGHPV and CDR2 FQNQEV (reference sequence). The CDR3 is 15 amino acids. Trimming took off 2 bases at V and 0 bases at J, with 8 bases between the two ends. CDR3 DNA (partial): TGTGCCAGCAGTCTGGAGACAGATTCTGGAAATACGCTCTAT. Its translation: CASSLETDSGNTLY. The CDR3 in full is CASSLETDSGNTLYF.

This clone is termed medium-sized. The gene names given are mouse names. Read data end 1 residue before the CDR3 end; the end is taken from the germline J gene. The chain employs TRBV26 and TRBJ1-4; D is undetermined. The CDR3 contains 15 residues. Trimming pared 1 base from V and 4 bases from J, leaving 10 bases between. The germline gives CDR1 KGHPV, CDR2 FQNQEV (reference sequence). The CDR3 DNA, read in part, is TGTGCCAGCAGTCTGTTAGGACCAAACAACGAAAGATTATTT. Its translation is CASSLLGPNNERLF. The complete CDR3 sequence is CASSLLGPNNERLFF.

This clone was counted between two and nine times. Mouse germline and gene names are used. The CDR3 extends 1 residue past the end of the read, so its final part is completed from the germline J gene. The chain employs TRBV20 and TRBJ2-2, with D tentatively TRBD1 (6 bases). This CDR3 has 13 amino acids. V was shortened by 2 bases and J by 6 bases, with 10 bases between the two germline ends. Germline CDR1 and CDR2: GFQATS and STVNSAI. The CDR3 is CGARNRDPGQLYF. The CDR3 bases that were read are TGTGGTGCTAGGAACAGGGACCCCGGGCAGCTCTAC.

On this clone: Gene names follow the mouse nomenclature. CDR3 in amino acids: CAWSPGGAKDTQYF. The sequenced CDR3 bases are TGTGCCTGGAGCCCTGGGGGGGCGAAAGACACCCAGTAC. The rearrangement joins TRBV31 to TRBJ2-5; TRBD2 aligns across 10 bases. The read halts 1 residue ahead of the CDR3 end, with the missing end drawn from the germline J gene. The length of the CDR3 is 14 residues. CDR1 is GKSSPN and CDR2 is SITVG in the germline V gene. Trimming took 3 bases from V and 4 from J; bases not matched to a gene: 4.

This clone was picked up a small number of times. Any gene name here is a mouse gene name. The read comes to an end 1 residue before the CDR3 does, leaving the germline J gene to fill in the end. The same CDR3 arises from other DNA sequences in this sample as well. The rearrangement joins TRBV26 to TRBJ1-4; no clear D gene. The V gene's germline CDR1 is KGHPV and CDR2 FQNQEV (reference sequence). The CDR3 runs 13 residues. Trimming took off 1 base at V and 2 bases at J, with 2 bases between the two ends. The sequenced part of the CDR3 DNA is TGTGCCAGCAGTCTGTTCTCCAACGAAAGATTATTT. This codes for CASSLFSNERLF. The CDR3 in full is CASSLFSNERLFF. The full variable domain, rest sourced from reference TRBV26 and TRBJ1-4, is NSKVIQTPRYLVKGQGQKAKMRCIPEKGHPVVFWYQQNKNNEFKFLINFQNQEVLQQIDMTEKRFSAECPSNSPCSLEIQSSEAGDSALYLCASSLFSNERLFFGHGTKLSVL.

Concerning this clone itself: The genes are named according to mouse. Partial CDR3 DNA: TGCACCTGCAGTGCCCGGGGAACGAACGAAAGATTATTT. It codes for CTCSARGTNERLF. The complete CDR3 reads CTCSARGTNERLFF. The chain links TRBV1 to TRBJ1-4; D is ambiguous. The read falls 1 residue short of the CDR3 end, and the missing part is taken from the germline J gene. The CDR3 covers 14 residues. Trimming took 3 bases from V and 5 from J, leaving 10 bases between them. Germline assignment: CDR1 NSQYPW and CDR2 LRSPGD (reference sequence). Full variable domain (rest looked up from reference TRBV1 and TRBJ1-4): VTLLEQNPRWRLVPRGQAVNLRCILKNSQYPWMSWYQQDLQKQLQWLFTLRSPGDKEVKSLPGADYLATRVTDTELRLQVANMSQGRTLYCTCSARGTNERLFFGHGTKLSVL.

This clone was observed a few times. Gene names refer to mouse genes. The CDR3 extends 1 residue past the end of the read, so its final part is completed from the germline J gene. The genes are TRBV26 and TRBJ1-4; D gene uncertain. This CDR3 comprises 13 residues. Trimming stripped 3 bases from V and 4 bases from J, with 6 bases between. Germline CDR1 and CDR2: KGHPV and FQNQEV (reference sequence). The covered CDR3 bases are TGTGCCAGCAGTCTAGACAACAACGAAAGATTATTT. Its protein is CASSLDNNERLF. The entire CDR3 protein is CASSLDNNERLFF.

On this clone: The germline and genes are mouse ones. The read is 1 residue too short to cover the CDR3 end, so that end is filled in from the germline J gene. The chain carries TRBV3 and TRBJ1-4; D not resolved. Germline CDR1 reads SNHLY; CDR2 reads FYNGKV (reference sequence). The CDR3 contains 12 residues. The germline V and J ends were trimmed by 3 bases and 5 bases, with 4 bases remaining between them. The sequenced CDR3 bases are TGTGCCAGCAGCTTTAGGAACGAAAGATTATTT. Translating gives CASSFRNERLF. Given in full, the CDR3 is CASSFRNERLFF.

A remark on this clone: Gene names and germline match the mouse. CDR3 DNA (partial): TGCTCCAGCAGTCAAATACAGCTCCAAGACACCCAGTAC. Translated, it gives CSSSQIQLQDTQY. The full CDR3 sequence reads CSSSQIQLQDTQYF. The gene calls are TRBV23 and TRBJ2-5; TRBD1 is the table's D call and was not checked against the DNA. The sequenced fragment ends 1 residue before the CDR3 boundary, so the rest is inferred from the germline J gene. CDR1 and CDR2 (germline): KGHTA, FQNQQP. The CDR3 totals 14 residues.

Notes on this clone: The gene names given are mouse names. From the germline J gene comes the end of the CDR3, since the read stops 1 residue before it. This chain uses TRBV15 with TRBJ2-4, with 7 bases fitting TRBD2. The CDR3 length is 15 residues. V trimming: 2 bases; J trimming: 0 bases; junction bases outside the gene matches: 2. Germline CDR1 reads SGHND; CDR2 reads FRSKSL. CDR3 region: CASSLQLGSQNTLYF. Incomplete CDR3 DNA: TGTGCCAGCAGTTTACAACTGGGGAGTCAAAACACCTTGTAC.

This clone was found a few times. Gene names are the mouse ones. The CDR3 goes on 1 residue after the read ends, and that part is filled in from the germline J gene. This chain links TRBV15 with TRBJ2-7; D gene ambiguous. The CDR3 length is 13 residues. Germline CDR1 SGHND, CDR2 FRSKSL. V gave up 0 bases and J gave up 0 bases, with 3 bases separating them. The sequenced part of the CDR3 DNA is TGTGCCAGCAGTTTAGCTGGCTCCTATGAACAGTAC. It yields the protein CASSLAGSYEQY. The whole CDR3 reads CASSLAGSYEQYF.

This clone was seen only a few times. Genes here carry mouse names. The missing CDR3 end, 1 residue past where the read stops, is filled in from the germline J gene. The chain links TRBV12-1 to TRBJ2-7, with 10 bases lining up with TRBD2. The germline CDR1 and CDR2 sequences are SGHSN and HYEKVE. The J segment lost 7 bases and the V segment lost 0 bases, leaving 5 bases of the junction unmatched. The CDR3 has 14 residues. CDR3 protein: CASSLAGGALEQYF. The sequenced part of the CDR3 DNA is TGTGCCAGCTCTCTCGCTGGGGGGGCGCTCGAACAGTAC.

Concerning this clone: The gene names here belong to mouse. The read halts 1 residue ahead of the CDR3 end, with the missing end drawn from the germline J gene. The chain combines TRBV2 with TRBJ2-4; 8 bases line up with TRBD2. Germline-derived CDR1 and CDR2 are LGHNA and YSYQKL. V lost 3 bases to trimming and J lost 3 bases; unmatched junction nucleotides: 5. The CDR3 totals 15 residues. The CDR3 protein is CASSQAGGWQNTLYF. The CDR3 bases that were read are TGTGCCAGCAGCCAGGCTGGGGGGTGGCAAAACACCTTGTAC.

Comments on this clone: Each gene name is a mouse one. The CDR3 end falls 1 residue outside the read, so it is completed with the germline J gene. The chain combines TRBV3 with TRBJ2-1; 8 bases are a match to TRBD2. The length of the CDR3 is 13 residues. Germline trimming cut 5 bases from V and 7 bases from J; bases unmatched to any gene: 4. Germline CDR1 SNHLY, CDR2 FYNGKV (reference sequence). The CDR3 sequence is CASSGWGGAEQFF. The CDR3 DNA, read in part, is TGTGCCAGCAGCGGGTGGGGGGGAGCTGAGCAGTTC.

On this clone itself: The genes are named according to mouse. The CDR3 is cut off 1 residue early in the read; its end comes from the germline J gene. The sample carries other DNA sequences with the same CDR3. This chain uses TRBV26 with TRBJ2-2; 7 bases align to TRBD2. The CDR3 runs 14 residues. V was clipped by 3 bases and J by 2 bases; unmatched bases: 0. Germline V CDR1 and CDR2: KGHPV, FQNQEV (reference sequence). CDR3 region: CASSLLGNTGQLYF. The sequenced part of the CDR3 DNA is TGTGCCAGCAGTCTACTGGGGAACACCGGGCAGCTCTAC.

With respect to this clone: Gene names and germline match the mouse. The read finishes 1 residue shy of the CDR3 end, and the germline J gene is used to complete it. The chain couples TRBV1 to TRBJ1-4, with a weak D call TRBD1 (5 bases). Trimming shortened V by 4 bases and J by 6 bases, and 12 bases separated the two germline ends. The germline gives CDR1 NSQYPW, CDR2 LRSPGD (reference sequence). The CDR3 runs 14 residues. This CDR3 is CTCSDPGTHERLFF. CDR3 bases read: TGCACCTGCAGTGACCCCGGGACCCACGAAAGATTATTT.